The 14 T cell receptor beta chains below were found in one sample sequenced in a study of siplizumab effects on memory and regulatory T cells. TCRdb's copy holds only in-frame clones and misses some; the assay was immunoSEQ multiplex PCR. In the table there are more than 75,000 clones, approximately 97% of which are singletons. The sequenced sample consisted of naive CD4+ T cells sorted from blood. The receptors were sampled from a human donor in good health.

V gene TRBV2 combines with J gene TRBJ1-5, with TRBD1 matching over 7 bases. With 6 bases clipped from V and 5 bases from J, the junction kept 7 bases outside the gene matches. This CDR3 comprises 14 residues. In germline, CDR1 is SNHLY, CDR2 FYNNEI. CDR3 nucleotides: TGTGCCAGCAGAGCCGGGACAGTGGATCAGCCCCAGCATTTT. Protein: CASRAGTVDQPQHF. The variable domain in full, with the rest retrieved from reference TRBV2 and TRBJ1-5, is EPEVTQTPSHQVTQMGQEVILRCVPISNHLYFYWYRQILGQKVEFLVSFYNNEISEKSEIFDDQFSVERPDGSNFTLKIRSTKLEDSAMYFCASRAGTVDQPQHFGDGTRLSIL.

This clone was recorded once. The gene calls are TRBV19 and TRBJ2-1; D call uncertain. The CDR3 runs 16 residues. Germline CDR1 and CDR2: LNHDA and SQIVND (reference sequence). V dropped 4 bases and J dropped 0 bases, with 13 bases sitting between them. The CDR3, as DNA: TGTGCCAGTAGTAAATCCCATCTTAGCTCCTACAATGAGCAGTTCTTC. This sequence encodes CASSKSHLSSYNEQFF.

The J gene is TRBJ1-6, the V gene TRBV2, with TRBD1 as a possible D gene (5 bases). In germline, CDR1 is SNHLY, CDR2 FYNNEI. CDR3 length equals 14 residues. Trimming removed 6 bases from V and 7 bases from J, with 13 bases in between. CDR3 bases: TGTGCCAGCAGCGCAGACAGCCAAAATTCACCCCTCCACTTT. Translating it yields CASSADSQNSPLHF.

The chain couples TRBV7-3 to TRBJ2-5, with a possible D match to TRBD2 (6 bases). Germline lookup yields CDR1 SGHTA and CDR2 FQGTGA. V lost 1 base and J lost 4, with 10 bases in between. The CDR3 totals 14 residues. DNA of the CDR3: TGTGCCAGCAGCTTAATGGGTAGCGGAGAGACCCAGTACTTC. Protein: CASSLMGSGETQYF.

V is TRBV12-2 and J is TRBJ2-7; TRBD1, as called in the table, went unchecked against the DNA. TRBV12-2 represents a pseudogene. The length of the CDR3 is 16 residues. The CDR3 loop is CASRLASGTETYEQYF. For the CDR3, the DNA is TGTGCAAGTCGCTTAGCGTCCGGGACAGAGACCTACGAGCAGTACTTC.

The rearrangement links TRBV6-6 to TRBJ2-5; 10 bases agree with TRBD1. This CDR3 contains 13 residues. After removal of 6 bases from V and 5 bases from J, the junction contained 3 bases not matched to a gene. Germline CDR1 MNHNY, CDR2 SVGAGI (reference sequence). The CDR3 loop reads CASRDRGLETQYF. As DNA, the CDR3 is TGTGCCAGCAGGGACAGGGGGTTGGAGACCCAGTACTTC.

V gene TRBV7-9 combines with J gene TRBJ1-6; D gene uncertain. The length of the CDR3 is 14 residues. Germline V CDR1 and CDR2: SEHNR, FQNEAQ (reference sequence). Between the trimmed V and J ends, which lost 3 bases and 3 bases, there was a span of 6 bases. CDR3: CASSFWGYNSPLHF. CDR3 bases: TGTGCCAGCAGCTTCTGGGGCTATAATTCACCCCTCCACTTT.

The chain joins TRBV19 to TRBJ1-3; 7 bases match TRBD1. Germline lookup yields CDR1 LNHDA and CDR2 SQIVND (reference sequence). V was pared by 7 bases and J by 1 base, with 4 bases of the junction left unmatched. CDR3 size: 14 residues. As DNA, the CDR3 is TGTGCCAGTACCTCAGGGGGGTCTGGAAACACCATATATTTT. Its protein product is CASTSGGSGNTIYF.

This chain uses TRBV15 with TRBJ1-5, with D uncertain. The CDR3 runs to 13 residues. V was cut by 7 bases and J by 1 base, with 8 bases left in between. The germline CDR1 and CDR2 sequences are LNHNV and YYDKDF (reference sequence). In DNA, the CDR3 is TGTGCCACCATGGGCCAAAGCAATCAGCCCCAGCATTTT. Its protein is CATMGQSNQPQHF.

J is TRBJ2-2 and V is TRBV5-1; TRBD2 agrees at 13 bases. CDR1 and CDR2 from the germline V gene are SGHRS and YFSETQ. The CDR3 loop spans 16 amino acids. V shed 3 bases, J shed 4 bases, and the junction held 3 bases outside the gene matches. In nucleotides, the CDR3 is TGCGCCAGCAGCTACGGGACTAGCGGGGTCACCGGGGAGCTGTTTTTT. Its translation is CASSYGTSGVTGELFF.

The CDR3 region is CASSFFGLAGDATGETQYF. The CDR3 coding sequence is TGTGCCAGCAGTTTCTTTGGACTAGCGGGGGATGCGACAGGAGAGACCCAGTACTTC. The chain recombines TRBV27 with TRBJ2-5; 13 bases agree with TRBD2. The CDR3 is made up of 19 amino acids. Germline assignment: CDR1 MNHEY and CDR2 SMNVEV (reference sequence). The junction had 14 bases not matched to a gene; V was cut back by 3 bases and J by 4 bases.

The rearrangement joins TRBV19 to TRBJ1-5; a possible D gene is TRBD1 (5 bases). Trimming pared 5 bases from V and 0 bases from J, leaving 11 bases between. There are 15 residues in the CDR3. Germline V lookup: CDR1 LNHDA, CDR2 SQIVND (reference sequence). CDR3 coding DNA: TGTGCCAGTAGTCCGGGGGGGAATAGCAATCAGCCCCAGCATTTT. It yields the protein CASSPGGNSNQPQHF.

V gene TRBV28 combines with J gene TRBJ1-6, with D tentatively TRBD1 (6 bases). The CDR3 has 15 amino acids. The germline V gene has CDR1 MDHEN and CDR2 SYDVKM. V lost 3 bases and J lost 6, with 12 bases in between. CDR3 coding DNA: TGTGCCAGCAGTTTGGCGGGGGCAACTAATTCACCCCTCCACTTT. It yields the protein CASSLAGATNSPLHF. Drawing the rest from reference TRBV28 and TRBJ1-6, the complete variable domain is DVKVTQSSRYLVKRTGEKVFLECVQDMDHENMFWYRQDPGLGLRLIYFSYDVKMKEKGDIPEGYSVSREKKERFSLILESASTNQTSMYLCASSLAGATNSPLHFGNGTRLTVT.

The V call is TRBV19, the J call TRBJ2-5, with 9 bases that match TRBD1. Trimming removed 9 bases from V and 3 bases from J; junction bases left unmatched: 5. The CDR3 has 13 residues. Germline V lookup: CDR1 LNHDA, CDR2 SQIVND (reference sequence). CDR3 sequence (DNA): TGTGCCAGCACAGGACAGGGGAAAGAGACCCAGTACTTC. Its protein is CASTGQGKETQYF.